The clone carrying this T cell receptor beta chain has just a few counts. The sample is drawn from a study of early T cells in non-severe SARS-CoV-2 infection. This CDR3 region has 15 residues. Germline V gene lookup returns CDR1 DFQATT and CDR2 SNEGSKA (reference sequence). With V trimmed by 3 bases and J by 9 bases, 11 bases remained unmatched. TCRdb processed the 5' RACE reads anew with MiXCR; each CDR3 protein has one entry. The repertoire has some 45,000 distinct CDR3 sequences, about 6% of them found once; the top ten carry around 8%. This sequence joins TRBV20-1 and TRBJ1-6; TRBD1 aligns across 7 bases. This TCR derives from an adult who was a healthcare worker with PCR-confirmed SARS-CoV-2 infection or an uninfected control (not recorded which). Material: whole blood, obtained at baseline. CDR3 amino acids: CSARDKRGLVSPLHF. The CDR3 DNA sequence: TGCAGTGCTAGGGACAAAAGGGGGCTGGTTTCACCCCTCCACTTT.